Each of the 27 T cell receptor beta chains below was sequenced from the same sample in a study of CD8+ T cells in alopecia areata. RNA, once extracted, was reverse transcribed into cDNA for use as the sequencing template. Using immunoSEQ multiplex PCR, the repertoire was profiled, and TCRdb retains in-frame clones only, with some absent. The profile shows around 300,000 clones, over 45% of them singletons. Documented treatment: oral pan-JAK inhibitor, 5-10 mg twice daily. The sequenced sample was CD4+ T cells sorted from blood, obtained around week 54, from a patient treated with tofacitinib. These TCRs come from a human donor with alopecia areata.

The table lists this clone with a count of one. Other nucleotide sequences from this sample produce the same CDR3. This sequence joins TRBV25-1 and TRBJ2-6; D remains ambiguous. V gave up 3 bases and J gave up 0 bases, with 3 bases separating them. CDR1 and CDR2 (germline): MGHDK, SYGVNS. CDR3 length: 14 residues. The CDR3 region has the DNA TGTGCCAGCAGTGAGAGCTCTGGGGCCAACGTCCTGACTTTC. Amino acid sequence: CASSESSGANVLTF.

The chain carries TRBV27 and TRBJ2-7; D is perhaps TRBD2 (6 bases). Trimming shortened V by 0 bases and J by 4 bases, and 22 bases separated the two germline ends. The CDR3 is 18 amino acids. Germline CDR1 reads MNHEY; CDR2 reads SMNVEV (reference sequence). The CDR3 spells CASSLSFVGGSINYEQYF. CDR3 sequence (DNA): TGTGCCAGCAGTTTATCCTTCGTGGGGGGTAGCATTAATTACGAGCAGTACTTC.

J is TRBJ1-3 and V is TRBV29-1, with TRBD1 as a possible D gene (6 bases). With 3 bases removed from V and 3 bases from J, the gap between germline ends came to 6 bases. The CDR3 spans 12 residues. Germline V gene sequence: CDR1 SQVTM, CDR2 ANQGSEA. CDR3 loop: CSVDRGGNTIYF. CDR3 in DNA: TGCAGCGTTGACAGGGGTGGAAACACCATATATTTT.

The genes are TRBV6-5 and TRBJ2-5; D may be TRBD1 (5 bases). The CDR3 runs 14 residues. The V end lost 6 bases, the J end lost 5 bases, and 16 bases lay between the germline ends. Germline V lookup: CDR1 MNHEY, CDR2 SVGAGI. The CDR3 reads CASSSHGAFETQYF. The CDR3 nucleotides are TGTGCCAGCAGCTCGCATGGGGCCTTCGAGACCCAGTACTTC.

This clone was observed a handful of times. The V call is TRBV30, the J call TRBJ2-3, with D uncertain. V was trimmed by 2 bases and J by 9 bases, leaving 12 bases between them. Germline assignment: CDR1 GTSNPN and CDR2 SVGIG (reference sequence). The CDR3 is 12 residues long. CDR3: CAWSPGAGTQYF. CDR3 in DNA: TGTGCCTGGAGTCCCGGCGCCGGCACGCAGTATTTT.

The chain is built from TRBV15 and TRBJ2-3; possibly TRBD1 for D (5 bases). Trimming shortened V by 6 bases and J by 1 base, and 14 bases separated the two germline ends. The CDR3 runs 15 residues. Germline V lookup: CDR1 LNHNV, CDR2 YYDKDF (reference sequence). The CDR3 loop reads CATRATWGRTDTQYF. CDR3 coding DNA: TGTGCCACCAGAGCCACGTGGGGCCGCACAGATACGCAGTATTTT.

This chain connects TRBV4-3 to TRBJ1-2, with 7 bases fitting TRBD1. V lost 7 bases, J lost 4 bases, and 18 bases stayed unmatched. Germline-derived CDR1 and CDR2 are LGHNA and YSLEER. The CDR3 totals 17 residues. CDR3 sequence reads: CASTLIVRSGGTYGYTF. The CDR3 DNA sequence: TGCGCCAGCACCCTAATAGTCAGGTCAGGGGGAACCTATGGCTACACCTTC.

This clone appeared a few times. This chain uses TRBV11-2 with TRBJ2-7, with 10 bases identical to TRBD2. Germline CDR1 reads SGHAT; CDR2 reads FQNNGV. The junction had 5 bases not matched to a gene; V was cut back by 5 bases and J by 1 base. The CDR3 length is 15 residues. CDR3 coding DNA: TGTGCCAGCAGCCCGAGCGGGGGGGGATCCTACGAGCAGTACTTC. It specifies CASSPSGGGSYEQYF.

The rearrangement joins TRBV7-8 to TRBJ2-7; D is perhaps TRBD1 (7 bases). CDR3 length: 15 amino acids. Germline V lookup: CDR1 SGHVS, CDR2 FQNEAQ. Trimming pared 5 bases from V and 0 bases from J, leaving 14 bases between. In DNA form, the CDR3 reads TGTGCCAGCAGCAAACGACAGGGACTCTCCTACGAGCAGTACTTC. Its protein product is CASSKRQGLSYEQYF.

A few counts support this clone. The chain carries TRBV7-9 and TRBJ2-7, with 10 bases that match TRBD1. Germline assignment: CDR1 SEHNR and CDR2 FQNEAQ (reference sequence). The CDR3 extends over 14 amino acids. Germline trimming cut 5 bases from V and 4 bases from J; bases unmatched to any gene: 5. CDR3 loop: CASSHRDRGYEQYF. CDR3 nucleotide sequence: TGTGCCAGCAGCCACCGGGACAGGGGTTACGAGCAGTACTTC. Using reference TRBV7-9 and TRBJ2-7 for the parts outside the CDR3, the full variable domain is DTGVSQNPRHKITKRGQNVTFRCDPISEHNRLYWYRQTLGQGPEFLTYFQNEAQLEKSRLLSDRFSAERPKGSFSTLEIQRTEQGDSAMYLCASSHRDRGYEQYFGPGTRLTVT.

The chain combines TRBV19 with TRBJ2-3; no clear D gene. CDR3 size: 13 residues. The V and J ends lost 6 bases and 1 base respectively, with 8 bases between them. Germline V gene lookup returns CDR1 LNHDA and CDR2 SQIVND (reference sequence). CDR3 in DNA: TGTGCCAGTAGACTCTCAGGCACAGATACGCAGTATTTT. Translated: CASRLSGTDTQYF.

This chain connects TRBV5-1 to TRBJ1-2, with D perhaps matching TRBD1 (5 bases). The CDR3 has 14 amino acids. The V gene's germline CDR1 is SGHRS and CDR2 YFSETQ. V was shortened by 0 bases and J by 4 bases, with 10 bases between the two germline ends. This CDR3 reads CASSLAGTGYGYTF. The CDR3, as DNA: TGCGCCAGCAGCTTGGCCGGGACGGGCTATGGCTACACCTTC.

This chain uses TRBV30 with TRBJ1-2; D is unresolved. The ends were cut back, 3 bases at V and 8 bases at J, with 7 bases in the middle. Germline V gene sequence: CDR1 GTSNPN, CDR2 SVGIG (reference sequence). This CDR3 is 10 amino acids long. Here the CDR3 reads CAWRDPGYTF. CDR3 DNA: TGTGCCTGGAGGGATCCCGGCTACACCTTC. The full variable domain, completed using reference TRBV30 and TRBJ1-2, is SQTIHQWPATLVQPVGSPLSLECTVEGTSNPNLYWYRQAAGRGLQLLFYSVGIGQISSEVPQNLSASRPQDRQFILSSKKLLLSDSGFYLCAWRDPGYTFGSGTRLTVV.

This clone was observed a few times. The chain uses TRBV20-1 and TRBJ1-2; D may be TRBD1 (5 bases). The germline V gene has CDR1 DFQATT and CDR2 SNEGSKA (reference sequence). This CDR3 spans 11 amino acids. V was pared by 6 bases and J by 4 bases, with 9 bases between. CDR3 protein: CSAQGRYGYTF. The CDR3 DNA reads as TGCAGTGCCCAGGGCCGCTATGGCTACACCTTC.

The V gene is TRBV6-5, the J gene TRBJ2-7; tentatively, D is TRBD1 (5 bases). The germline CDR1 and CDR2 sequences are MNHEY and SVGAGI. CDR3 length equals 11 residues. V was pared by 6 bases and J by 2 bases, with 5 bases between. DNA of the CDR3: TGTGCCAGCAGCAGGGCCTACGAGCAGTACTTC. Protein: CASSRAYEQYF.

The DNA of the CDR3 is TGTGCCATCAGTTCAACAGGGGGCGGCTATGGCTACACCTTC. Translation: CAISSTGGGYGYTF. The rearrangement links TRBV10-3 to TRBJ1-2, with 9 bases that match TRBD1. The germline V gene encodes CDR1 ENHRY and CDR2 SYGVKD. The CDR3 runs to 14 residues. The V and J ends lost 5 bases and 4 bases, in that order; junction bases with no gene match: 5.

The chain links TRBV7-9 to TRBJ2-1, with D tentatively TRBD2 (5 bases). The CDR3 extends over 17 amino acids. The V gene's germline CDR1 is SEHNR and CDR2 FQNEAQ (reference sequence). V lost 2 bases, J lost 8 bases, and 22 bases lay in between. DNA for the CDR3: TGTGCCAGCAGCTTATATAGCGCCGCTAAACCTCGCCATGAGCAGTTCTTC. This gives the protein CASSLYSAAKPRHEQFF. The full variable domain, in which reference TRBV7-9 and TRBJ2-1 provide the parts outside the CDR3, is DTGVSQNPRHKITKRGQNVTFRCDPISEHNRLYWYRQTLGQGPEFLTYFQNEAQLEKSRLLSDRFSAERPKGSFSTLEIQRTEQGDSAMYLCASSLYSAAKPRHEQFFGPGTRLTVL.

The sample holds a few counts of this clone. V usage is TRBV18 and J usage is TRBJ2-3, with D hard to call. This CDR3 has 13 residues. CDR1 and CDR2 from the germline V gene are KGHSH and LQKENI. Trimming removed 3 bases from V and 11 bases from J, with 15 bases in between. CDR3 nucleotides: TGTGCCAGCTCACCCAACCCTGGCCTCGAGCAGTATTTT. It translates to CASSPNPGLEQYF.

V is TRBV7-9 and J is TRBJ2-5; tentatively, D is TRBD2 (5 bases). V lost 5 bases and J 2 bases, leaving 15 bases between the germline ends. Looked up from germline, CDR1 is SEHNR and CDR2 is FQNEAQ (reference sequence). The CDR3 consists of 15 residues. CDR3 DNA sequence: TGTGCCAGCAGCCCATGGCGGGCGGAACAAGAGACCCAGTACTTC. It yields the protein CASSPWRAEQETQYF.

The chain couples TRBV9 to TRBJ2-1; D ambiguous. Germline V gene lookup returns CDR1 SGDLS and CDR2 YYNGEE. There are 12 residues in the CDR3. With 1 base removed from V and 10 bases from J, the gap between germline ends came to 9 bases. The CDR3 bases are TGTGCCAGCAGCGTATTTTCTGGAGAGCAGTTCTTC. This translates into CASSVFSGEQFF.

The J gene is TRBJ2-7, the V gene TRBV6-5, with D possibly being TRBD1 (6 bases). Germline CDR1 reads MNHEY; CDR2 reads SVGAGI. Trimming stripped 5 bases from V and 3 bases from J, with 11 bases between. This CDR3 is 13 amino acids long. CDR3 loop: CASSGLGHYEQYF. CDR3 DNA: TGTGCCAGCAGTGGCCTGGGACACTACGAGCAGTACTTC.

The chain has TRBV29-1 and TRBJ2-5; 15 bases are shared with TRBD2. V lost 7 bases, J lost 5 bases, and 5 bases stayed unmatched. The CDR3 contains 14 residues. CDR1 is SQVTM and CDR2 is ANQGSEA in the germline V gene. CDR3 protein: CSGTSGGAGETQYF. In DNA, the CDR3 is TGCAGCGGGACTAGCGGGGGGGCCGGGGAGACCCAGTACTTC.

The V call is TRBV4-1, the J call TRBJ1-4; TRBD1 aligns across 9 bases. Per the germline V gene, CDR1 is MGHRA and CDR2 is YSYEKL. Unmatched junction bases numbered 16, after V lost 1 base and J lost 13 bases. This CDR3 comprises 17 residues. CDR3 sequence reads: CASSQGRFRDRERTLFF. CDR3 coding DNA: TGCGCCAGCAGCCAAGGAAGATTCCGGGACAGGGAAAGAACACTGTTTTTT.

This clone came up a few times. The V and J genes are TRBV5-1 and TRBJ1-6; D perhaps matches TRBD1 (5 bases). The V gene lost 4 bases and the J gene lost 9 bases, with 11 bases spanning the gap. Germline V CDR1 and CDR2: SGHRS, YFSETQ. The CDR3 has 13 residues. CDR3 sequence: CASSDDGASPLHF. For the CDR3, the DNA is TGCGCCAGCAGCGATGACGGGGCTTCACCCCTCCACTTT.

The genes are TRBV4-3 and TRBJ2-6; 12 positions match TRBD1. This CDR3 comprises 19 residues. After removal of 1 base from V and 3 bases from J, the junction contained 7 bases not matched to a gene. Germline lookup yields CDR1 LGHNA and CDR2 YSLEER. CDR3 amino acids: CASSQAPGQGARGANVLTF. CDR3 bases: TGCGCCAGCAGCCAAGCTCCGGGACAGGGGGCTCGTGGGGCCAACGTCCTGACTTTC.

There are a few counts of this clone. CDR3 sequence reads: CASSQGASGVGETQYF. DNA of the CDR3: TGCGCCAGCAGCCAAGGGGCTAGCGGGGTAGGGGAGACCCAGTACTTC. The chain uses TRBV4-3 and TRBJ2-5, with 9 nucleotides matching TRBD2. Germline V CDR1 and CDR2: LGHNA, YSLEER. Trimming cost V 1 base and J 5 bases; bases outside gene matches: 8. The CDR3 has 16 amino acids.

The count of this clone is one. The CDR3 here is CASSLRGDYTF. The CDR3, as DNA: TGTGCCAGCAGCCTCCGGGGGGACTACACCTTC. The J gene is TRBJ1-2, the V gene TRBV5-6, with a possible D match to TRBD1 (5 bases). V was shortened by 4 bases and J by 10 bases, with 11 bases between the two germline ends. Germline V gives CDR1 SGHDT, CDR2 YYEEEE. The CDR3 consists of 11 residues.